The rows below give T cell receptor beta chains drawn from one sample of a study of cytomegalovirus exposure and HLA in healthy donors. Profiled with immunoSEQ multiplex PCR; TCRdb holds only in-frame clones, not every one. Among over 200,000 clones listed, roughly 80% were seen once. Specimen: PBMCs. The receptor source for this set is a woman aged 18 to 35 in good health and CMV-seronegative. Each CDR3 is given with its conserved first and last residue. The D gene is left open where the match is weak. Not every row has a clone size; where given, it reads once, few, many or a size class.

D gene	V gene	J gene	clone size	CDR3 DNA	CDR3 protein
.	TRBV7-6	TRBJ2-3	.	TGTGCCAGCAGCTTAGAGAAACGTGCAGATACGCAGTATTTT	CASSLEKRADTQYF
.	TRBV7-9	TRBJ2-3	.	TGTGCCAGCAGCTTAGGGGCGGGTCCAGATACGCAGTATTTT	CASSLGAGPDTQYF
.	TRBV20-1	TRBJ2-1	.	TGCAGTGCCCTCAGGGGTTTTGAGCAGTTCTTC	CSALRGFEQFF
.	TRBV2	TRBJ2-1	.	TGTGCCAGCAGGGGGACCTTATCCTACAATGAGCAGTTCTTC	CASRGTLSYNEQFF
.	TRBV27	TRBJ2-3	.	TGTGCCAGCAGTCTGGGTGCGGGCACAGATACGCAGTATTTT	CASSLGAGTDTQYF
.	TRBV18	TRBJ1-5	.	TGTGCCAGCTCAACTTTTGGGGACGGCAATCAGCCCCAGCATTTT	CASSTFGDGNQPQHF
.	TRBV2	TRBJ1-2	.	TGTGCCAGCAACAGGGTTTATGGCTACACCTTC	CASNRVYGYTF
.	TRBV5-1	TRBJ2-3	once	TGCGCCAGCAGCCCCCGCGCTAGCGGCACAGATACGCAGTATTTT	CASSPRASGTDTQYF
.	TRBV11-2	TRBJ2-3	.	TGTGCCAGCAGCTTAGTTGGAGGCCGGGGCACAGATACGCAGTATTTT	CASSLVGGRGTDTQYF
.	TRBV28	TRBJ1-1	.	TGTGCCAGCAGTTATTTGGGGGGGTATCAAGCTTTCTTT	CASSYLGGYQAFF
TRBD1	TRBV29-1	TRBJ2-3	.	TGCAGCGTTGGGACAGGATGGGCAGATACGCAGTATTTT	CSVGTGWADTQYF
TRBD1	TRBV5-1	TRBJ1-1	.	TGCGCCAGCAGCCGAAACGTAGGACAGGTAGGCACTGAAGCTTTCTTT	CASSRNVGQVGTEAFF
.	TRBV6-5	TRBJ1-2	.	TGTGCCAGCACTAACGCAGGGATCGGGGGCTACACCTTC	CASTNAGIGGYTF
.	TRBV6-5	TRBJ2-3	.	TGTGCCAGCAGTTACCATCGTCGGGCCCTCGCAGATACGCAGTATTTT	CASSYHRRALADTQYF
.	TRBV6-1	TRBJ2-1	.	TGTGCCAGCAGTGACGCCGCCGTGAAAGGGGCCTACAATGAGCAGTTCTTC	CASSDAAVKGAYNEQFF
.	TRBV6-5	TRBJ2-7	.	TGTGCCAGCAGTTACCTTGAGGGAAGCGAGCAGTACTTC	CASSYLEGSEQYF
.	TRBV30	TRBJ1-1	once	TGTGCCTGGAGTGTACAGGGCGAAGACACTGAAGCTTTCTTT	CAWSVQGEDTEAFF
.	TRBV30	TRBJ2-7	.	TGTGCCTGGAGTGTATCAGGTGGGAACTACGAGCAGTACTTC	CAWSVSGGNYEQYF
.	TRBV21-1	TRBJ1-2	.	TGTGCCAGCAGCAAGATAATGATAGAGCAAGGACAGCGACAAACTAACTATGGCTACACCTTC	CASSKIMIEQGQRQTNYGYTF
TRBD2	TRBV10-3	TRBJ2-3	.	TGTGCCATCAGTGACCTCGTTAGCGGGGGCCTAGGAGATACGCAGTATTTT	CAISDLVSGGLGDTQYF
TRBD2	TRBV7-2	TRBJ2-5	.	TGTGCCAGCAGCTTAGGACTAGCGGGAGGACAAGAGACCCAGTACTTC	CASSLGLAGGQETQYF
TRBD1	TRBV5-1	TRBJ1-3	.	TGCGCCAGCAGGCGGGACAGGGAACACACCATATATTTT	CASRRDREHTIYF
TRBD1	TRBV6-1	TRBJ2-1	.	TGTGCCAGCTCCCGGGACAGTTACAATGAGCAGTTCTTC	CASSRDSYNEQFF
.	TRBV28	TRBJ2-1	.	TGTGCCAGCAGTACCTACAATGAGCAGTTCTTC	CASSTYNEQFF
.	TRBV6-4	TRBJ2-1	few	TGTGCCAGCAGTGACCAGCTGAAGGCCCATACAAATGAGCAGTTCTTC	CASSDQLKAHTNEQFF
.	TRBV5-1	TRBJ2-4	.	TGCGCCAGCAGCTTGGTAGCGACCGCTATGGCCAAAAACATTCAGTACTTC	CASSLVATAMAKNIQYF
.	TRBV5-1	TRBJ1-2	once	TGCGCCAGCAGCTTGGGACAAAGCTATGGCTACACCTTC	CASSLGQSYGYTF
TRBD1	TRBV2	TRBJ1-5	.	TGTGCCAGCACCAGGGGGCGCGGTCAGCCCCAGCATTTT	CASTRGRGQPQHF
.	TRBV28	TRBJ1-1	.	TGTGCCAGCAGGACATGGGAACCCACTGAAGCTTTCTTT	CASRTWEPTEAFF
.	TRBV30	TRBJ2-2	.	TGTGCCTGGAGTGTACACAGGGCAACCGGGGAGCTGTTTTTT	CAWSVHRATGELFF
TRBD1	TRBV2	TRBJ1-2	.	TGTGCCAGCAAGGAGGACAGGGGGTACGGTGGCTACACCTTC	CASKEDRGYGGYTF
TRBD2	TRBV7-9	TRBJ2-2	.	TGTGCCAGCACCTTGGGTGCGGGAGCCGGGGAGCTGTTTTTT	CASTLGAGAGELFF
.	TRBV2	TRBJ1-5	.	TGTGCCAGCAGTACGGACGGAAATCAGCCCCAGCATTTT	CASSTDGNQPQHF
TRBD1	TRBV6-1	TRBJ2-5	.	TGTGCCAGCAGTGAATGGGACAGACAAGAGACCCAGTACTTC	CASSEWDRQETQYF
TRBD2	TRBV27	TRBJ2-1	.	TGTGCCAGCAGTACCTGGGATTGGGTAGCGGGAGGGTCCTACAATGAGCAGTTCTTC	CASSTWDWVAGGSYNEQFF
TRBD1	TRBV27	TRBJ1-5	.	TGTGCCAGCAGCCTCTACAGGGGGAATCAGCCCCAGCATTTT	CASSLYRGNQPQHF
TRBD2	TRBV9	TRBJ2-1	many	TGTGCCAGCACCTTTAGCGGGAGGGCCGCCTACAATGAGCAGTTCTTC	CASTFSGRAAYNEQFF
.	TRBV5-1	TRBJ1-5	.	TGCGCCAGCAGCCTTGCCAAGGGACAGCCCCAGCATTTT	CASSLAKGQPQHF
.	TRBV6-1	TRBJ2-7	.	TGTGCCAGCAGTGAGTTGAGAAACCTACTGGTGGACGAGCAGTACTTC	CASSELRNLLVDEQYF
.	TRBV5-4	TRBJ1-4	.	TGTGCCAGCAGCGGCGGACCTGGGAGTTCAACTAATGAAAAACTGTTTTTT	CASSGGPGSSTNEKLFF
TRBD2	TRBV7-6	TRBJ2-5	.	TGTGCCAGCAGCCGACTAGCAAAAGAGACCCAGTACTTC	CASSRLAKETQYF
TRBD2	TRBV6-4	TRBJ2-3	.	TGTGCCAGCAGCGACAACCCCGGGGGGGGGACGGATACGCAGTATTTT	CASSDNPGGGTDTQYF
.	TRBV15	TRBJ1-5	.	TGTGCCACCAGCAGAGATAGGGGACTCAATCAGCCCCAGCATTTT	CATSRDRGLNQPQHF
.	TRBV10-3	TRBJ2-1	.	TGTGCCATCAGTGAATCCTACAATGAGCAGTTCTTC	CAISESYNEQFF
TRBD2	TRBV30	TRBJ2-5	once	TGTGCCTGGAGTGTAGTAGCGGGAGGAGAGACCCAGTACTTC	CAWSVVAGGETQYF
.	TRBV9	TRBJ1-6	.	TGTGCCAGCAGCGGACCGTTCCTAGCCCCTTCACCCCTCCACTTT	CASSGPFLAPSPLHF
TRBD1	TRBV30	TRBJ1-2	once	TGTGCCTGGAGCGCTTTCGACAGGGAGTCTCGTGGCTACACCTTC	CAWSAFDRESRGYTF
.	TRBV27	TRBJ1-2	.	TGTGCCAGCAGTTTATCGATCCAGTATCCCTATGGCTACACCTTC	CASSLSIQYPYGYTF
TRBD1	TRBV10-3	TRBJ1-1	.	TGTGCCATCAGTGAGTCGGGACAGGGGACCCCTGAAGCTTTCTTT	CAISESGQGTPEAFF
TRBD2	TRBV28	TRBJ2-5	.	TGTGCCAGCAACAGCGGGAGGGCCGGCCAAGAGACCCAGTACTTC	CASNSGRAGQETQYF
TRBD2	TRBV27	TRBJ2-3	few	TGTGCCAGCAGTTTGGGGACTAGCGGGGGCACAGATACGCAGTATTTT	CASSLGTSGGTDTQYF
.	TRBV5-6	TRBJ2-5	.	TGTGCCAGCAGCTTGGGACAGTCCCCTTGGGAGACCCAGTACTTC	CASSLGQSPWETQYF
.	TRBV9	TRBJ2-2	few	TGTGCCAGCAGCGTAGTCGACACCGGGGAGCTGTTTTTT	CASSVVDTGELFF
.	TRBV27	TRBJ2-1	.	TGTGCCAGCAGTTTCCGGGACGGAGGAAATGAGCAGTTCTTC	CASSFRDGGNEQFF
.	TRBV9	TRBJ2-1	.	TGTGCCAGCAGCGTAGGGTTGGGGGGTCCCTACAATGAGCAGTTCTTC	CASSVGLGGPYNEQFF
TRBD1	TRBV6-5	TRBJ1-5	few	TGTGCCAGCAGTCCGACAGGGTCGGGCAATCAGCCCCAGCATTTT	CASSPTGSGNQPQHF
TRBD1	TRBV23-1	TRBJ1-5	.	TGCGCCAGCAGTCAATCGGGAACAGGGGAATGCGATCAGCCCCAGCATTTT	CASSQSGTGECDQPQHF
.	TRBV18	TRBJ1-1	.	TGTGCCAGCTCTCCCGGACATTTGAACACTGAAGCTTTCTTT	CASSPGHLNTEAFF
.	TRBV5-8	TRBJ2-7	.	TGTGCCAGCACCAAATTCGGGGGATCCTACGAGCAGTACTTC	CASTKFGGSYEQYF
TRBD2	TRBV11-2	TRBJ2-2	.	TGTGCCAGCCTAAGGTGGGGAGGGCCTGGAACCGGGGAGCTGTTTTTT	CASLRWGGPGTGELFF